Each of the 20 T cell receptor beta chains below was sequenced from the same sample in a study of spatial heterogeneity in lung cancer. Findings and caveats of the study: In tumors, expanded intratumoral alpha and beta TCR counts tracked mutation counts.

For these TCRs, the target antigens are not known. Sample time point: sample taken at primary tumor resection. In TCRdb, the 5' RACE reads were re-called with MiXCR into one record per CDR3 protein. The data contain over 25,000 distinct CDR3 sequences, 7.1% of them singletons. The source material was lung tumor tissue, sampled at surgery. The origin of the receptors is a male donor with early-stage non-small cell lung cancer.

The V gene is TRBV19, the J gene TRBJ2-2; 8 positions agree with TRBD2. CDR3 length equals 17 residues. Germline V gives CDR1 LNHDA, CDR2 SQIVND (reference sequence). Losses at the gene ends were 1 base for V and 3 bases for J; bases not matched to a gene: 7. CDR3 DNA: TGTGCCAGTAGTATAGCCAGCGGGGGTTTGTACACCGGGGAGCTGTTTTTT. Protein sequence: CASSIASGGLYTGELFF.

Concerning this clonotype: A much larger clonotype is one base distant, so this may be a read error. The rearrangement links TRBV7-9 to TRBJ1-1; D gene unclear. CDR3 size: 13 residues. Germline CDR1 SEHNR, CDR2 FQNEAQ (reference sequence). V was cut by 2 bases and J by 3 bases, with 7 bases left in between. The CDR3 region is CASSLWVHTEAFF. The CDR3 DNA follows: TGTGCCAGCAGCTTATGGGTCCACACTGAAGCTTTCTTT.

This clonotype was picked up a small number of times. J is TRBJ2-3 and V is TRBV6-5; 7 nucleotides match TRBD2. The CDR3 runs to 11 residues. CDR1 is MNHEY, CDR2 SVGAGI, per germline. V dropped 7 bases and J dropped 7; count of bases not matched to a gene: 2. The CDR3 coding sequence is TGTGCCAGCAAGCGGGGTCATACGCAGTATTTT. Encoded protein: CASKRGHTQYF.

This clonotype has ten or more counts. The V call is TRBV20-1, the J call TRBJ1-5; D possibly corresponds to TRBD1 (5 bases). Trimming cost V 3 bases and J 8 bases, with 14 bases left between them. Germline V gene sequence: CDR1 DFQATT, CDR2 SNEGSKA (reference sequence). The CDR3 consists of 13 residues. The CDR3 here is CSASGGEGKPQHF. The CDR3 bases are TGCAGTGCTAGTGGAGGGGAGGGGAAGCCCCAGCATTTT.

This clonotype was recorded a few times. The chain uses TRBV10-3 and TRBJ1-2; possibly TRBD1 for D (5 bases). Per germline, CDR1 ENHRY and CDR2 SYGVKD. The CDR3 covers 15 residues. Trimming cost V 3 bases and J 6 bases, with 17 bases left between them. The CDR3, as DNA: TGTGCCATCAGTGAAGATGGGGGGACCAGAGATGGCTACACCTTC. The encoded protein is CAISEDGGTRDGYTF.

In this sample, this clonotype turned up many times. The CDR3 sequence is CASSSFGEAQRYEQYF. In DNA form, the CDR3 reads TGTGCCAGCAGCTCCTTCGGGGAGGCACAGAGATACGAGCAGTACTTC. The rearrangement uses TRBV7-2 and TRBJ2-7, with D possibly being TRBD2 (6 bases). CDR3 length equals 16 residues. CDR1 is SGHTA, CDR2 FQGNSA, per germline. The V end was cut by 4 bases, the J end by 4 bases, with 20 bases between. Complete variable domain (other parts from reference TRBV7-2 and TRBJ2-7): GAGVSQSPSNKVTEKGKDVELRCDPISGHTALYWYRQSLGQGLEFLIYFQGNSAPDKSGLPSDRFSAERTGGSVSTLTIQRTQQEDSAVYLCASSSFGEAQRYEQYFGPGTRLTVT.

This clonotype was observed many times. The V call is TRBV19, the J call TRBJ1-1; TRBD1 matches 8 bases. In germline, CDR1 is LNHDA, CDR2 SQIVND (reference sequence). V was clipped by 4 bases and J by 2 bases; unmatched bases: 9. The CDR3 has 16 amino acids. CDR3 sequence reads: CASSSQGARANTEAFF. In nucleotides, the CDR3 is TGTGCCAGTAGTAGTCAGGGGGCGCGTGCCAACACTGAAGCTTTCTTT.

This rearrangement joins TRBV9 to TRBJ2-3, with a possible D match to TRBD1 (6 bases). The CDR3 contains 14 residues. Trimming left V 0 bases short and J 3 bases short, with 8 bases between. CDR1 is SGDLS, CDR2 YYNGEE, per germline. The CDR3 region has the DNA TGTGCCAGCAGCGTAGCAGGGACAACAGATACGCAGTATTTT. Its translation: CASSVAGTTDTQYF.

This clonotype has at least ten counts. The V gene is TRBV10-3, the J gene TRBJ2-7, with D possibly TRBD2 on 7 matching bases. V lost 11 bases, J lost 0 bases, and 17 bases lay in between. This CDR3 has 14 residues. CDR1 and CDR2 (germline): ENHRY, SYGVKD. The CDR3 is CASRLAGASYEQYF. The CDR3, as DNA: TGTGCCTCCCGATTGGCGGGGGCCTCCTACGAGCAGTACTTC.

This clonotype was counted ten times or more. The J gene is TRBJ2-3, the V gene TRBV29-1; 8 nucleotides line up with TRBD1. With 6 bases clipped from V and 7 bases from J, the junction kept 9 bases outside the gene matches. The CDR3 runs 13 residues. CDR1 SQVTM and CDR2 ANQGSEA come from the germline V gene. DNA for the CDR3: TGCAGCGTCCCAGGGGGCGGGCGGCATACGCAGTATTTT. Residues: CSVPGGGRHTQYF.

This clonotype was counted ten times or more. This chain joins TRBV4-3 and TRBJ2-3, with 9 bases aligning to TRBD2. Trimming removed 4 bases from V and 1 base from J; junction bases left unmatched: 3. The CDR3 has 15 amino acids. Germline CDR1 and CDR2: LGHNA and YSLEER. The CDR3 loop is CASSLRTSGTDTQYF. CDR3 DNA sequence: TGCGCCAGCAGCCTTCGGACTAGCGGCACAGATACGCAGTATTTT.

The chain joins TRBV18 to TRBJ2-3; 11 bases are shared with TRBD2. The germline gives CDR1 KGHSH, CDR2 LQKENI. The CDR3 runs 15 residues. The V segment lost 3 bases and the J segment 4 bases; nucleotides outside the gene matches: 3. The CDR3 DNA is TGTGCCAGCTCACCCCCTAGCGGGGGGTCAGATACGCAGTATTTT. Translating gives CASSPPSGGSDTQYF.

Many counts were recorded for this clonotype. The V call is TRBV7-2, the J call TRBJ1-5; 7 bases are shared with TRBD1. CDR1 SGHTA and CDR2 FQGNSA come from the germline V gene. The CDR3 has 17 residues. J lost 7 bases, V lost 1 base, and 13 bases had no gene match. The DNA of the CDR3 is TGTGCCAGCAGCTTAGAGGGGGCGCGGGGTGAAGGGCAGCCCCAGCATTTT. This encodes CASSLEGARGEGQPQHF.

Sample share makes this clonotype medium-sized. The rearrangement uses TRBV7-2 and TRBJ2-5; a weak D match, TRBD2 (6 bases). The length of the CDR3 is 15 residues. Germline V gene sequence: CDR1 SGHTA, CDR2 FQGNSA. Trimming removed 7 bases from V and 2 bases from J, with 17 bases in between. CDR3 protein: CASTPTSGTQETQYF. The DNA for the CDR3 is TGTGCCAGCACTCCAACGTCGGGGACTCAAGAGACCCAGTACTTC.

This clonotype is classed as medium-sized. The chain combines TRBV20-1 with TRBJ1-5; D ambiguous. V lost 5 bases, J lost 3 bases, and 14 bases lay in between. CDR1 DFQATT and CDR2 SNEGSKA come from the germline V gene (reference sequence). The CDR3 is 14 residues long. The CDR3, as DNA: TGCAGTGCTTCCTCGGTCCAGCTCAATCAGCCCCAGCATTTT. Protein sequence: CSASSVQLNQPQHF.

This rearrangement joins TRBV20-1 to TRBJ2-3, with unresolved D. V was trimmed by 3 bases and J by 3 bases, leaving 7 bases between them. Germline values: CDR1 DFQATT, CDR2 SNEGSKA (reference sequence). This CDR3 contains 12 residues. For the CDR3, the DNA is TGCAGTGCTAGCTCTGTAACAGATACGCAGTATTTT. Protein product: CSASSVTDTQYF.

At least ten counts were recorded for this clonotype. CDR3 sequence: CASSLGASHNEQFF. As DNA, the CDR3 is TGTGCCAGCAGTTTGGGGGCTAGCCACAATGAGCAGTTCTTC. The rearrangement uses TRBV28 and TRBJ2-1; possibly TRBD1 for D (6 bases). The germline V gene encodes CDR1 MDHEN and CDR2 SYDVKM. V was pared by 3 bases and J by 5 bases, with 11 bases between. This CDR3 is 14 amino acids long.

This clonotype was counted between two and nine times. This chain connects TRBV4-1 to TRBJ1-6, with a possible D match to TRBD1 (5 bases). From germline, CDR1 is MGHRA and CDR2 YSYEKL. Trimming removed 3 bases from V and 3 bases from J, with 9 bases in between. The CDR3 spans 15 residues. This CDR3 is CASSHGTDYNSPLHF. CDR3 sequence (DNA): TGCGCCAGCAGCCACGGGACGGACTATAATTCACCCCTCCACTTT.

This clonotype was observed a few times. V is TRBV7-9 and J is TRBJ1-2; the D gene is possibly TRBD1 (6 bases). V gave up 6 bases and J gave up 4 bases, with 21 bases separating them. CDR1 SEHNR and CDR2 FQNEAQ come from the germline V gene (reference sequence). The CDR3 spans 16 residues. The CDR3: CASSLFSGERLYGYTF. In DNA, the CDR3 is TGTGCCAGCAGTCTCTTTTCAGGGGAAAGGCTCTATGGCTACACCTTC.

In this sample, this clonotype turned up many times. The chain links TRBV13 to TRBJ2-5; D call uncertain. The germline V gene encodes CDR1 PRHDT and CDR2 FYEKMQ (reference sequence). The length of the CDR3 is 14 residues. The V gene lost 4 bases and the J gene lost 5 bases, with 14 bases spanning the gap. The CDR3 sequence: CASSSTGSPETQYF. CDR3 nucleotide sequence: TGTGCCAGCAGCTCAACCGGGTCGCCGGAGACCCAGTACTTC.